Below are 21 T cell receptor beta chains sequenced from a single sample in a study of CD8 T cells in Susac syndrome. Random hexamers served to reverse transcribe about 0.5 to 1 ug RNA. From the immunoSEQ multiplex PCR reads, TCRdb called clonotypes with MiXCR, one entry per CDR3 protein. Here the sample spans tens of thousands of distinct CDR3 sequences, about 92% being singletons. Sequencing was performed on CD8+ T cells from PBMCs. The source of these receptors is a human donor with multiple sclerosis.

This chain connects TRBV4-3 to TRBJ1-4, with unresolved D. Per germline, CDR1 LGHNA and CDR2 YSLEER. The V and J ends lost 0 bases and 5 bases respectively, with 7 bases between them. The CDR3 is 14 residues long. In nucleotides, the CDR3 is TGCGCCAGCAGCCAAGATTCGCCGAATGAAAAACTGTTTTTT. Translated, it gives CASSQDSPNEKLFF.

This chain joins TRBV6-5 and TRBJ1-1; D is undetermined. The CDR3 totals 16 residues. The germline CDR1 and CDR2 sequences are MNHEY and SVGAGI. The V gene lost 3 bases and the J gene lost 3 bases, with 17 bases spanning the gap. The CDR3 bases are TGTGCCAGCAGTTATGCAGGTTTTTATGGAGACACTGAAGCTTTCTTT. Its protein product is CASSYAGFYGDTEAFF.

The CDR3 loop reads CSVVGKGGRGEQFF. CDR3 bases: TGCAGCGTTGTAGGGAAGGGGGGGCGCGGTGAGCAGTTCTTC. This rearrangement joins TRBV29-1 to TRBJ2-1; D is perhaps TRBD2 (7 bases). CDR3 length: 14 residues. V was clipped by 4 bases and J by 9 bases, with 19 bases between them. Per germline, CDR1 SQVTM and CDR2 ANQGSEA.

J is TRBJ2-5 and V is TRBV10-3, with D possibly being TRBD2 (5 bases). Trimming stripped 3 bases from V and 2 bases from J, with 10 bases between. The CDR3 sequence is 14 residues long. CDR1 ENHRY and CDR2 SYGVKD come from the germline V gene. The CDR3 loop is CAISDQGGQETQYF. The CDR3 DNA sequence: TGTGCCATCAGTGACCAAGGCGGGCAAGAGACCCAGTACTTC.

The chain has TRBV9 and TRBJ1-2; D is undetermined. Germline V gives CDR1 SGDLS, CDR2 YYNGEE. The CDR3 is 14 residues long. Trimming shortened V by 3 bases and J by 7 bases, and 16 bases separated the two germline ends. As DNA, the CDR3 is TGTGCCAGCAGCGGGTTTACGGGATCGAGTGGCTACACCTTC. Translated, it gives CASSGFTGSSGYTF. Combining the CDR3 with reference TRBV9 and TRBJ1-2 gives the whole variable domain DSGVTQTPKHLITATGQRVTLRCSPRSGDLSVYWYQQSLDQGLQFLIQYYNGEERAKGNILERFSAQQFPDLHSELNLSSLELGDSALYFCASSGFTGSSGYTFGSGTRLTVV.

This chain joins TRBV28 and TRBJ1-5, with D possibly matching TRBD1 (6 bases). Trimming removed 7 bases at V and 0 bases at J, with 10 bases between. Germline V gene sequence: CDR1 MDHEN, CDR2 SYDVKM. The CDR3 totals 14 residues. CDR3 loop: CASKQGLSNQPQHF. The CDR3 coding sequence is TGTGCCAGCAAACAGGGACTTAGCAATCAGCCCCAGCATTTT.

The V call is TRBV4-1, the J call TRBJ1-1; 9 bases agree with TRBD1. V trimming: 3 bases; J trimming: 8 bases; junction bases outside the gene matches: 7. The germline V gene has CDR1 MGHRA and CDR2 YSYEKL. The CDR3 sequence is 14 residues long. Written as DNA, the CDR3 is TGCGCCAGCAGCCACAATCGGGGACAGGGAGAAGCTTTCTTT. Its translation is CASSHNRGQGEAFF.

The DNA for the CDR3 is TGTGCCAGCACTTCTCCAGGGGGCGGCGGGGAGCTGTTTTTT. Translation: CASTSPGGGGELFF. The rearrangement joins TRBV7-3 to TRBJ2-2, with 8 bases aligning to TRBD1. V lost 7 bases, J lost 7 bases, and 8 bases stayed unmatched. This CDR3 is built from 14 residues. Germline V CDR1 and CDR2: SGHTA, FQGTGA.

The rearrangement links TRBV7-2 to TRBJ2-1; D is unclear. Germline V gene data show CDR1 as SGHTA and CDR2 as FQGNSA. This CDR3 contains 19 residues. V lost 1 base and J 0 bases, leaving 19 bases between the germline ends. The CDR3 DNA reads TGTGCCAGCAGCTTAGTAGCAGAACTAATCGCTTTCTCCTACAATGAGCAGTTCTTC. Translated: CASSLVAELIAFSYNEQFF. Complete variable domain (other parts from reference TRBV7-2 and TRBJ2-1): GAGVSQSPSNKVTEKGKDVELRCDPISGHTALYWYRQSLGQGLEFLIYFQGNSAPDKSGLPSDRFSAERTGGSVSTLTIQRTQQEDSAVYLCASSLVAELIAFSYNEQFFGPGTRLTVL.

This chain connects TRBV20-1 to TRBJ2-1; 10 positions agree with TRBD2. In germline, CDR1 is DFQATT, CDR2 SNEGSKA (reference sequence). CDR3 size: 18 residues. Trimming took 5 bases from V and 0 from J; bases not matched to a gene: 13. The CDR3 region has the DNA TGCAGTGCTGAAGGCGTAGCGGGGGGATCGAGCTCCTACAATGAGCAGTTCTTC. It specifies CSAEGVAGGSSSYNEQFF.

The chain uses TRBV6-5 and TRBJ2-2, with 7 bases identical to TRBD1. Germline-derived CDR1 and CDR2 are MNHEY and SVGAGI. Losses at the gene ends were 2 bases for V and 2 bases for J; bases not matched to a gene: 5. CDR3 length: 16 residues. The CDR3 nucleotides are TGTGCCAGCAGTTACGGGACAGCCCAAAACACCGGGGAGCTGTTTTTT. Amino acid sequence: CASSYGTAQNTGELFF.

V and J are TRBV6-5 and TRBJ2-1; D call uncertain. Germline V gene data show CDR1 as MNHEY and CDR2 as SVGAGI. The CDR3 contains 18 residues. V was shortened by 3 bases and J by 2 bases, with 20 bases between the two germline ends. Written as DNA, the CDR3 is TGTGCCAGCAGTTATGGCCCACAGAACTCCCCCACCTACAATGAGCAGTTCTTC. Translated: CASSYGPQNSPTYNEQFF.

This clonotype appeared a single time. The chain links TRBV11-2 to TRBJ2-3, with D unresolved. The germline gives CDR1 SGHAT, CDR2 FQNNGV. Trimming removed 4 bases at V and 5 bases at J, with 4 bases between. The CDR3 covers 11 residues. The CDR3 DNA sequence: TGTGCCAGCAGCTCACAAGATACGCAGTATTTT. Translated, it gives CASSSQDTQYF.

CDR3 in amino acids: CSVERGGYNEQFF. The CDR3 nucleotides read TGCAGCGTTGAGAGGGGTGGGTACAATGAGCAGTTCTTC. The rearrangement links TRBV29-1 to TRBJ2-1, with D possibly being TRBD1 or TRBD2 (5 bases each). V was cut by 3 bases and J by 4 bases, with 10 bases left in between. The CDR3 is 13 residues long. Germline V gene lookup returns CDR1 SQVTM and CDR2 ANQGSEA.

CDR3 in DNA: TGCGCCAGCAGTTCGGGACAGGGGATTGATGTTCGGTATGGCTACACCTTC. Amino acids: CASSSGQGIDVRYGYTF. The V gene is TRBV5-1, the J gene TRBJ1-2; 10 bases agree with TRBD1. V was pared by 5 bases and J by 5 bases, with 15 bases of the junction left unmatched. The CDR3 has 17 amino acids. Germline assignment: CDR1 SGHRS and CDR2 YFSETQ. The full variable domain, with the rest looked up from reference TRBV5-1 and TRBJ1-2, is KAGVTQTPRYLIKTRGQQVTLSCSPISGHRSVSWYQQTPGQGLQFLFEYFSETQRNKGNFPGRFSGRQFSNSRSEMNVSTLELGDSALYLCASSSGQGIDVRYGYTFGSGTRLTVV.

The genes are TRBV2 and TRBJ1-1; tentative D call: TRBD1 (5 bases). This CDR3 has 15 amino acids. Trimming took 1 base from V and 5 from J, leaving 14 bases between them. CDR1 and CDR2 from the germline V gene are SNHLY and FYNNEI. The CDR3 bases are TGTGCCAGCAGTGAAGGACTCGACAGAAGGACTGAAGCTTTCTTT. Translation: CASSEGLDRRTEAFF.

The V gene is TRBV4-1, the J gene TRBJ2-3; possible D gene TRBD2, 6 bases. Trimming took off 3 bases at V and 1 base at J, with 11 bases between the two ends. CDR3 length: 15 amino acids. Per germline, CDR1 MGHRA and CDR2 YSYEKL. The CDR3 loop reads CASSHRTTRTDTQYF. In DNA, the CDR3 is TGCGCCAGCAGCCACCGGACTACGCGCACAGATACGCAGTATTTT.

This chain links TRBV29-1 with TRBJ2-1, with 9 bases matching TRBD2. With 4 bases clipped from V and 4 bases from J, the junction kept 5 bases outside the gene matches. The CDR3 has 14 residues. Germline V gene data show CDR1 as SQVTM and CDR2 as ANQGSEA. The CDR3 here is CSVGAAGGYNEQFF. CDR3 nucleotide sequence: TGCAGCGTTGGAGCAGCGGGAGGTTACAATGAGCAGTTCTTC.

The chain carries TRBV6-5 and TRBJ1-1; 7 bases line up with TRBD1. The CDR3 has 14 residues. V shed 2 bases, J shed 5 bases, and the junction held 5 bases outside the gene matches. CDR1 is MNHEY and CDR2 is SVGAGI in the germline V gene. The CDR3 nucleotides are TGTGCCAGCAGTTACCAGAGGGGGCTAACTGAAGCTTTCTTT. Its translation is CASSYQRGLTEAFF.

The CDR3, as DNA: TGCGCCAGCAGCCAAGGGGACAGGGGCTCTGGGGCCAACGTCCTGACTTTC. It is translated as CASSQGDRGSGANVLTF. This rearrangement joins TRBV4-3 to TRBJ2-6; 10 nucleotides match TRBD1. Germline loops: CDR1 LGHNA, CDR2 YSLEER. There are 17 residues in the CDR3. V trimming: 1 base; J trimming: 0 bases; junction bases outside the gene matches: 0.

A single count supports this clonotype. The CDR3 protein is CASSRRSMNTEAFF. The CDR3 nucleotides are TGTGCCAGCAGTCGTCGAAGTATGAACACTGAAGCTTTCTTT. V usage is TRBV27 and J usage is TRBJ1-1; no firm D call. V was shortened by 5 bases and J by 0 bases, with 10 bases between the two germline ends. The CDR3 sequence is 14 residues long. CDR1 MNHEY and CDR2 SMNVEV come from the germline V gene (reference sequence).